The 14 T cell receptor beta chains presented below share a single source sample, sequenced in a study of breast tumors, draining lymph nodes, adjacent tissues (dated by TCRdb to 2016 to 2017). The library was built by means of multiplex PCR. TCRdb names Illumina HiSeq 2000 as the instrument used. TCRdb reprocessing: public reads trimmed at Q25 with fastp, clones called with MiXCR, in-frame beta chains kept. Rows merge per CDR3 protein into single entries with the most common DNA and genes. This sample is represented by more than 50,000 distinct CDR3 sequences; roughly 50% of them were singletons. The top ten constitute around a fifth of the sample. The sample was breast tumor tissue. The receptors here all came from a female donor with breast cancer. Some clones in this sample may be carry-over from other donors' samples.

The J gene is TRBJ2-1, the V gene TRBV6-2 or TRBV6-3; tentatively, D is TRBD2 (6 bases). V dropped 7 bases and J dropped 4 bases, with 17 bases sitting between them. Per the germline V gene, CDR1 is MNHEY and CDR2 is SVGEGT. The length of the CDR3 is 15 residues. The CDR3 DNA reads as TGTGCCAGCACCCACGGGGCGGGGCGGTACAATGAGCAGTTCTTC. Encoded protein: CASTHGAGRYNEQFF.

This sequence joins TRBV7-3 and TRBJ2-1; TRBD2 matches at 9 bases. The CDR3 runs 15 residues. Germline loops: CDR1 SGHTA, CDR2 FQGTGA. The V gene end was trimmed by 0 bases and the J gene end by 9 bases; junction bases not matched to a gene: 6. In DNA, the CDR3 is TGTGCCAGCAGCTTAACGTCTAGCGGGGCTGGTGAGCAGTTCTTC. This translates into CASSLTSSGAGEQFF.

This clonotype was picked up many times. For the CDR3, the DNA is TGTGCCAGCAGAGGACAGGGAAGCTCCTACGAGCAGTACTTC. Translation gives CASRGQGSSYEQYF. The genes are TRBV2 and TRBJ2-7, with TRBD1 identical over 8 bases. Looked up from germline, CDR1 is SNHLY and CDR2 is FYNNEI. The V gene end was trimmed by 6 bases and the J gene end by 0 bases; junction bases not matched to a gene: 4. The length of the CDR3 is 14 residues.

The chain carries TRBV11-2 and TRBJ1-6, with 10 bases lining up with TRBD1. CDR1 and CDR2 (germline): SGHAT, FQNNGV. After removal of 0 bases from V and 7 bases from J, the junction contained 3 bases not matched to a gene. The CDR3 sequence is 16 residues long. The CDR3 DNA follows: TGTGCCAGCAGCTTAGATCCGGGACAGGGGAATTCACCCCTCCACTTT. Translated, it gives CASSLDPGQGNSPLHF.

The V gene is TRBV20-1, the J gene TRBJ1-2, with D unclear. This CDR3 region has 13 residues. V lost 1 base and J 4 bases, leaving 10 bases between the germline ends. Germline CDR1 is DFQATT and CDR2 is SNEGSKA (reference sequence). DNA for the CDR3: TGCAGTGCTAGAGCGGTGGGATCCTATGGCTACACCTTC. As protein: CSARAVGSYGYTF.

At least ten counts were recorded for this clonotype. Given a much more abundant clone one base away, this may be a read error. The V and J genes are TRBV20-1 and TRBJ2-1; D gene unclear. The CDR3 extends over 11 amino acids. From germline, CDR1 is DFQATT and CDR2 SNEGSKA (reference sequence). CDR3 nucleotides: TGCAGTGCTAGAGGCTTGAATGAGCAGTCCTTC. Its translation: CSARGLNEQSF.

There are many counts of this clonotype. J is TRBJ1-2 and V is TRBV19, with D maybe TRBD1 (5 bases). This CDR3 region has 13 residues. Germline CDR1 reads LNHDA; CDR2 reads SQIVND (reference sequence). The V end lost 8 bases, the J end lost 0 bases, and 10 bases lay between the germline ends. The CDR3 nucleotides read TGTGCCAGTGCGTGGGGGGCTAACTATGGCTACACCTTC. It encodes CASAWGANYGYTF.

This clonotype was counted a few times. The chain carries TRBV9 and TRBJ1-6; maybe TRBD1 (5 bases). Germline CDR1 SGDLS, CDR2 YYNGEE. Between the trimmed V and J ends, which lost 4 bases and 6 bases, there was a span of 17 bases. This CDR3 comprises 16 residues. CDR3 bases: TGTGCCAGCAGCTCGCGGACGGAGGGACCTAATTCACCCCTCCACTTT. Protein: CASSSRTEGPNSPLHF. The entire variable domain, with the rest obtained from reference TRBV9 and TRBJ1-6, is as follows: DSGVTQTPKHLITATGQRVTLRCSPRSGDLSVYWYQQSLDQGLQFLIQYYNGEERAKGNILERFSAQQFPDLHSELNLSSLELGDSALYFCASSSRTEGPNSPLHFGNGTRLTVT.

Many counts were recorded for this clonotype. The chain links TRBV2 to TRBJ1-4, with TRBD1 identical over 10 bases. CDR3 length: 20 residues. Germline CDR1 is SNHLY and CDR2 is FYNNEI. V lost 7 bases, J lost 5 bases, and 22 bases stayed unmatched. CDR3 sequence reads: CASIRGQGIHSPGANEKLFF. The CDR3 region has the DNA TGTGCCAGCATTAGGGGACAGGGGATACACTCCCCGGGGGCAAATGAAAAACTGTTTTTT. Using reference TRBV2 and TRBJ1-4 for the parts outside the CDR3, the full variable domain is EPEVTQTPSHQVTQMGQEVILRCVPISNHLYFYWYRQILGQKVEFLVSFYNNEISEKSEIFDDQFSVERPDGSNFTLKIRSTKLEDSAMYFCASIRGQGIHSPGANEKLFFGSGTQLSVL.

Sample share makes this clonotype medium-sized. This chain joins TRBV7-9 and TRBJ2-3; the D is unclear. CDR3 length: 14 amino acids. Germline V gene lookup returns CDR1 SEHNR and CDR2 FQNEAQ (reference sequence). The ends were cut back, 10 bases at V and 1 base at J, with 15 bases in the middle. CDR3 sequence reads: CAKSGSLGTDTQYF. CDR3 nucleotide sequence: TGTGCCAAAAGTGGTAGTCTGGGCACAGATACGCAGTATTTT.

The V gene is TRBV4-3, the J gene TRBJ2-7; the D gene is possibly TRBD2 (6 bases). The germline gives CDR1 LGHNA, CDR2 YSLEER. Trimming pared 0 bases from V and 3 bases from J, leaving 9 bases between. The CDR3 sequence is 14 residues long. The CDR3 DNA sequence: TGCGCCAGCAGCCAAGAGGAGGGCCTCTACGAGCAGTACTTC. Protein sequence: CASSQEEGLYEQYF.

This clonotype was detected ten times or more. The chain has TRBV3-1 and TRBJ1-2, with a tentative D call TRBD1 (6 bases). The V end was cut by 1 base, the J end by 6 bases, with 9 bases between. The V gene's germline CDR1 is LGHDT and CDR2 YNNKEL (reference sequence). The CDR3 totals 13 residues. The CDR3 bases are TGTGCCAGCAGCCAAGCTTACAGGGATGGCTACACCTTC. Protein: CASSQAYRDGYTF.

The table lists this clonotype with many counts. V usage is TRBV24-1 and J usage is TRBJ2-6; D is possibly TRBD1 (5 bases). The CDR3 contains 15 residues. Germline V CDR1 and CDR2: KGHDR, SFDVKD. Trimming removed 4 bases at V and 2 bases at J, with 8 bases between. The CDR3 reads CATSDSRAGANVLTF. The CDR3 nucleotides are TGTGCCACCAGTGACTCCAGGGCTGGGGCCAACGTCCTGACTTTC.

Many counts were recorded for this clonotype. The chain couples TRBV7-6 to TRBJ2-5; TRBD2 agrees at 9 bases. Germline V gives CDR1 SGHVS, CDR2 FNYEAQ. There are 14 residues in the CDR3. V lost 3 bases and J lost 5; bases outside the gene matches: 4. This chain's CDR3 is CASSFAGGRETQYF. Here the CDR3 DNA reads TGTGCCAGCAGCTTCGCGGGGGGGCGTGAGACCCAGTACTTC.